Listed below are T cell receptor beta chains from one sample, sequenced in a study of cytomegalovirus exposure and HLA in healthy donors. Assay used: immunoSEQ multiplex PCR; TCRdb lists only in-frame clones, some missing. This table has some 290,000 clones, 70% to 90% appearing once. The sample was PBMCs. The receptors shown here come from a man aged 30 to 39 in good health and CMV-seronegative. Each CDR3 is given with its conserved first and last residue. The D gene is left open where the match is weak. Rows give clone size only sometimes, using once, few, many, or a class for an expanded clone.

J: TRBJ1-1
D: -
V: TRBV7-9
size: -
DNA: TGTGCCAGCAGCTGGCGGAGTGAGGGGAACACTGAAGCTTTCTTT
CDR3: CASSWRSEGNTEAFF

J: TRBJ2-7
D: TRBD1
V: TRBV10-1
size: -
DNA: TGCGCCAGCAGTCCCAGGAGGAGCGGGACAGGGGCTACAGAGCAGTACTTC
CDR3: CASSPRRSGTGATEQYF

J: TRBJ2-7
D: TRBD1
V: TRBV4-1
size: -
DNA: TGCGCCAGCAGGCCTATTAAAAGGGACAGGGCAAAAGAGCAGTACTTC
CDR3: CASRPIKRDRAKEQYF

J: TRBJ2-5
D: TRBD2
V: TRBV5-4
size: -
DNA: TGTGCCAGCGGTTCCGGCGGGGGGCAAGAGACCCAGTACTTC
CDR3: CASGSGGGQETQYF

J: TRBJ2-3
D: TRBD2
V: TRBV6-6
size: -
DNA: TGTGCCAGCAGTTACTCTAGCGGGGCCCGGGGAGATACGCAGTATTTT
CDR3: CASSYSSGARGDTQYF

J: TRBJ1-2
D: -
V: TRBV5-1
size: -
DNA: TGCGCCAGCAGCTTGGACAGGGATGGCTACACCTTC
CDR3: CASSLDRDGYTF

J: TRBJ2-3
D: -
V: TRBV6-6
size: -
DNA: TGTGCCAGCAGTTACGGCGGGCCCCCTTACGAAGATACGCAGTATTTT
CDR3: CASSYGGPPYEDTQYF

J: TRBJ2-3
D: -
V: TRBV2
size: -
DNA: TGTGCCAGCGGAGCGGGTTCTTTCACAGATACGCAGTATTTT
CDR3: CASGAGSFTDTQYF

J: TRBJ1-3
D: -
V: TRBV5-3
size: -
DNA: TGTGCCAGAAGCTTGGTGTTCAGGGTGGCTGGAAACACCATATATTTT
CDR3: CARSLVFRVAGNTIYF

J: TRBJ2-7
D: TRBD2
V: TRBV6-6
size: -
DNA: TGTGCCAGCAGTGCGACTAGCGGGGGTTACTACGAGCAGTACTTC
CDR3: CASSATSGGYYEQYF

J: TRBJ2-5
D: -
V: TRBV5-1
size: -
DNA: TGCGCCAGCAGATCCAAGACAGCTCCCCAAGAGACCCAGTACTTC
CDR3: CASRSKTAPQETQYF

J: TRBJ1-5
D: TRBD1
V: TRBV5-6
size: -
DNA: TGTGCCAGCAGCCTACGGACAGGGTCACCTAATCAGCCCCAGCATTTT
CDR3: CASSLRTGSPNQPQHF

J: TRBJ1-3
D: TRBD1
V: TRBV5-1
size: -
DNA: TGCGCCAGCAGCCCCCCGGGACAGGGAAACACCATATATTTT
CDR3: CASSPPGQGNTIYF

J: TRBJ2-3
D: TRBD1
V: TRBV2
size: -
DNA: TGTGCCAGCAGAGGACAGGGCACAGATACGCAGTATTTT
CDR3: CASRGQGTDTQYF

J: TRBJ2-7
D: -
V: TRBV6-5
size: -
DNA: TGTGCCAGCGGCCCTTGGGGCGACGAGCAGTACTTC
CDR3: CASGPWGDEQYF

J: TRBJ1-1
D: TRBD1
V: TRBV6-1
size: -
DNA: TGTGCCAGCAGTGAAGTGACAGGGGACACTGAAGCTTTCTTT
CDR3: CASSEVTGDTEAFF

J: TRBJ2-7
D: -
V: TRBV12-5
size: -
DNA: TGTGCTAGTGGCTCAAGGAGAGGGAACTCCTACGAGCAGTACTTC
CDR3: CASGSRRGNSYEQYF

J: TRBJ2-1
D: TRBD1
V: TRBV7-9
size: -
DNA: TGTGCCAGCCATCAGTCAGGGGGACGTTACAATGAGCAGTTCTTC
CDR3: CASHQSGGRYNEQFF

J: TRBJ1-5
D: -
V: TRBV7-2
size: -
DNA: TGTGCCAGCAGCTTCAGGGGTAATCAGCCCCAGCATTTT
CDR3: CASSFRGNQPQHF

J: TRBJ2-3
D: TRBD2
V: TRBV6-4
size: -
DNA: TGTGCCAGCAAACGGACTAGCGCTCAAGATACGCAGTATTTT
CDR3: CASKRTSAQDTQYF

J: TRBJ1-5
D: -
V: TRBV4-1
size: -
DNA: TGCGCCAGCAGCCCCGAGGAGGCGACTAATCAGCCCCAGCATTTT
CDR3: CASSPEEATNQPQHF

J: TRBJ1-6
D: -
V: TRBV5-1
size: -
DNA: TGCGCCAGCAGCTTGAGGGGAGGGAATTCACCCCTCCACTTT
CDR3: CASSLRGGNSPLHF

J: TRBJ1-4
D: TRBD1
V: TRBV4-1
size: -
DNA: TGCGCCAGCAGCCTTATCGACAGGGGGCGGACTAATGAAAAACTGTTTTTT
CDR3: CASSLIDRGRTNEKLFF

J: TRBJ2-3
D: TRBD2
V: TRBV4-1
size: once
DNA: TGCGCCAGCAGCCGAATCATGGGACTAGCGGGGGGTGATACGCAGTATTTT
CDR3: CASSRIMGLAGGDTQYF

J: TRBJ1-3
D: -
V: TRBV5-6
size: -
DNA: TGTGCCAGCACCTGGGCCAGCCCTGGAAACACCATATATTTT
CDR3: CASTWASPGNTIYF

J: TRBJ2-6
D: -
V: TRBV19
size: -
DNA: TGTGCCAGTAGCCCCACTATACCCTCTGGGGCCAACGTCCTGACTTTC
CDR3: CASSPTIPSGANVLTF

J: TRBJ1-6
D: -
V: TRBV28
size: -
DNA: TGTGCCAGCAGTTTAAGGACAGCTCTTAATTCACCCCTCCACTTT
CDR3: CASSLRTALNSPLHF

J: TRBJ1-6
D: TRBD1
V: TRBV30
size: -
DNA: TGTGCCGGGGACAGGCTCCCGCTGAATTCCTATAATTCACCCCTCCACTTT
CDR3: CAGDRLPLNSYNSPLHF

J: TRBJ2-5
D: TRBD1
V: TRBV5-1
size: once
DNA: TGCGCCAGCAGCTCCTCCGGGACAGGGTCGGGAGAGACCCAGTACTTC
CDR3: CASSSSGTGSGETQYF

J: TRBJ2-1
D: TRBD1
V: TRBV18
size: -
DNA: TGTGCCAGCTCAACTACCGCTCCGGGACAGGGAAGTAATGAGCAGTTCTTC
CDR3: CASSTTAPGQGSNEQFF

J: TRBJ2-3
D: -
V: TRBV13
size: -
DNA: TGTGCCAGCAGCTTATTTTTCGGGAGTGATACGCAGTATTTT
CDR3: CASSLFFGSDTQYF

J: TRBJ2-5
D: -
V: TRBV27
size: -
DNA: TGTGCCAGCAGCCCGAATGCGGGACTGGCCCAGTACTTC
CDR3: CASSPNAGLAQYF

J: TRBJ2-1
D: TRBD1
V: TRBV19
size: -
DNA: TGTGCCAGTAGGCCCTTGGCGTCGAGACAGGGTAACAATGAGCAGTTCTTC
CDR3: CASRPLASRQGNNEQFF

J: TRBJ1-6
D: -
V: TRBV7-6
size: -
DNA: TGTGCCAGCAGCTTATCCCCCGACAGGTCCTATAATTCACCCCTCCACTTT
CDR3: CASSLSPDRSYNSPLHF

J: TRBJ1-3
D: TRBD1
V: TRBV9
size: -
DNA: TGTGCCAGCAGCGTACGGGACAGGGCTCATGGAAACACCATATATTTT
CDR3: CASSVRDRAHGNTIYF

J: TRBJ2-2
D: -
V: TRBV30
size: -
DNA: TGTGCCTGGGGCCTACTAAGGGGCGGGGAGCTGTTTTTT
CDR3: CAWGLLRGGELFF

J: TRBJ1-6
D: -
V: TRBV19
size: -
DNA: TGTGCCACCACAGGGTATAATTCACCCCTCCACTTT
CDR3: CATTGYNSPLHF

J: TRBJ2-1
D: -
V: TRBV5-4
size: -
DNA: TGTGCCAGCAGCTTGGAAAGAATAGAGGGGGGGCCGGGCGTAGATGAGCAGTTCTTC
CDR3: CASSLERIEGGPGVDEQFF

J: TRBJ1-1
D: -
V: TRBV6-5
size: -
DNA: TGTGCCAGCAGTCCCGGACAGTCCATGAACACTGAAGCTTTCTTT
CDR3: CASSPGQSMNTEAFF

J: TRBJ1-5
D: -
V: TRBV27
size: -
DNA: TGTGCCAGCAGTTTAAGGGGTCCTAATCAGCCCCAGCATTTT
CDR3: CASSLRGPNQPQHF

J: TRBJ1-5
D: TRBD1
V: TRBV18
size: -
DNA: TGTGCCAGCTCACCTACAGGGGGCGGGCAGCCCCAGCATTTT
CDR3: CASSPTGGGQPQHF

J: TRBJ1-3
D: -
V: TRBV6-5
size: -
DNA: TGTGCCAGCAGCTCACAGGGTACGTCTGGAAACACCATATATTTT
CDR3: CASSSQGTSGNTIYF

J: TRBJ2-1
D: -
V: TRBV6-4
size: few
DNA: TGTGCCAGCAGCGCGGGACAGAGTGAGCAGTTCTTC
CDR3: CASSAGQSEQFF

J: TRBJ2-7
D: -
V: TRBV6-5
size: -
DNA: TGTGCCAGCAGTTTCGGACACAACTACGAGCAGTACTTC
CDR3: CASSFGHNYEQYF